This is a list of T cell receptor beta chains from one sample in a study of blood T cell repertoires in COVID-19. Libraries were prepared by immunoSEQ multiplex PCR; TCRdb keeps only in-frame clonotypes and omits some of them. The sample lists some 320,000 clones, around 90% occurring once. Sequencing was performed on PBMCs or T cells enriched from blood (not recorded which). The receptors were sampled from a man in his sixties who had recovered from COVID-19. Both conserved end residues are part of each CDR3. Each record gives: D gene, clone size, V gene, J gene, CDR3 DNA, CDR3 protein. The D gene is left open where the match is weak. Size is stated for part of the rows, as once, few or many counts, or as a class when the clone is expanded.

-	once	TRBV4-3	TRBJ1-3	TGCGCCAGCAGCCAAGATTTGTCCGTCTCTGGAAACACCATATATTTT	CASSQDLSVSGNTIYF
-	-	TRBV9	TRBJ1-6	TGTGCCAGCAGCGGCCCGACGGGGGGCGGTTCACCCCTCCACTTT	CASSGPTGGGSPLHF
-	-	TRBV5-4	TRBJ1-6	TGTGCCAGCAGCTTGTTTCGGGACATACATAATTCACCCCTCCACTTT	CASSLFRDIHNSPLHF
TRBD1	-	TRBV11-2	TRBJ2-2	TGTGCCAGCAGCTTAATACCCAGACAGGGCTTGAACACCGGGGAGCTGTTTTTT	CASSLIPRQGLNTGELFF
TRBD2	once	TRBV5-4	TRBJ2-7	TGTGCCAGCAGCTCTGGACTAGCGGGAGTCAACGAGCAGTACTTC	CASSSGLAGVNEQYF
TRBD1	-	TRBV5-1	TRBJ1-3	TGCGCCAGCAGCTTGAAAACAGGGGCCGGCTCTGGAAACACCATATATTTT	CASSLKTGAGSGNTIYF
TRBD1	-	TRBV18	TRBJ1-4	TGTGCCAGCTCACCAAGACAGGGGACTAATGAAAAACTGTTTTTT	CASSPRQGTNEKLFF
TRBD2	once	TRBV28	TRBJ2-1	TGTGCCAGCAGTTTAGCCCGTGTACTAGCGGGAGCGGATGAGCAGTTCTTC	CASSLARVLAGADEQFF
TRBD1	-	TRBV5-1	TRBJ1-1	TGCGCCAGCAGCTTGGGAAGAAACAGGGGTCAACCTGAAGCTTTCTTT	CASSLGRNRGQPEAFF
TRBD1	once	TRBV30	TRBJ1-5	TGTGCCTGGCGAGACAGGGAGAGTTTGAGCAATCAGCCCCAGCATTTT	CAWRDRESLSNQPQHF
TRBD2	-	TRBV9	TRBJ2-1	TGTGCCAGCAGCAAACTAGCGGAGATATACAATGAGCAGTTCTTC	CASSKLAEIYNEQFF
TRBD2	-	TRBV5-1	TRBJ2-1	TGCGCCAGCAGCTTGGGGACTAGCGGGGGTTGGGATGAGCAGTTCTTC	CASSLGTSGGWDEQFF
TRBD2	-	TRBV6-5	TRBJ2-2	TGTGCCACCAATAGCGGGAGGGCGCGGACCGGGGAGCTGTTTTTT	CATNSGRARTGELFF
-	-	TRBV5-5	TRBJ1-1	TGTGCCAGCAGCTCATGGGAGGGGAACACTGAAGCTTTCTTT	CASSSWEGNTEAFF
TRBD2	-	TRBV4-1	TRBJ2-3	TGCGCCAGCAGCCAAGGGATCGGGAGGACACAAGATACGCAGTATTTT	CASSQGIGRTQDTQYF
TRBD1	few	TRBV28	TRBJ1-2	TGTGCCAGCAGTTATTTGGGACAGACCTATGTCTACACCTTC	CASSYLGQTYVYTF
TRBD1	-	TRBV2	TRBJ2-2	TGTGCCAGCAGGAAGATTCAGGGGGCGGGCGGGGAGCTGTTTTTT	CASRKIQGAGGELFF
-	once	TRBV6-5	TRBJ2-7	TGTGCCAGCAGTTACTCCATAGGACAGACCTACGAGCAGTACTTC	CASSYSIGQTYEQYF
TRBD1	-	TRBV2	TRBJ2-7	TGTGCCAGCCAGACAGGGAGATACGAGCAGTACTTC	CASQTGRYEQYF
-	-	TRBV25-1	TRBJ1-2	TGTGCCAGCAGCCAGGGGTCAGAGAAAGGCTACACCTTC	CASSQGSEKGYTF
TRBD1	once	TRBV7-9	TRBJ1-5	TGTGCCAGCAGCCCGAACCCGGGACAGGTAGGCCCCCAGCATTTT	CASSPNPGQVGPQHF
-	-	TRBV7-9	TRBJ2-7	TGTGCCAGCAGCCGCCCCGCGGGCTACGAGCAGTACTTC	CASSRPAGYEQYF
-	-	TRBV29-1	TRBJ2-3	TGCAGCGTTGACGTCAAAGCCCCAGATACGCAGTATTTT	CSVDVKAPDTQYF
TRBD2	-	TRBV10-3	TRBJ2-7	TGTGCCATCGGGGGGGACTCCTACGAGCAGTACTTC	CAIGGDSYEQYF
TRBD1	-	TRBV28	TRBJ1-1	TGTGCCAGCAGCTCACAGGGGGCTGGGAACACTGAAGCTTTCTTT	CASSSQGAGNTEAFF
TRBD2	-	TRBV11-3	TRBJ2-1	TGTGCCAGCAGCCTTGGGACTAGCGGGAGCTCCCAGTTCTTC	CASSLGTSGSSQFF
-	few	TRBV6-2/TRBV6-3	TRBJ2-5	TGTGCCAGCAGTTTATCTGGGCGGACCCAGTACTTC	CASSLSGRTQYF
-	once	TRBV18	TRBJ2-3	TGTGCCAGCTCACCATTAAACCGCGGAGGGGCAACAGATACGCAGTATTTT	CASSPLNRGGATDTQYF
-	-	TRBV5-4	TRBJ2-7	TGTGCCAGCAGCTTTCAACAAACCTACGAGCAGTACTTC	CASSFQQTYEQYF
-	once	TRBV9	TRBJ2-2	TGTGCCAGCAGCGGGTCGTTCGGACAGCTTTCCACCGGGGAGCTGTTTTTT	CASSGSFGQLSTGELFF
TRBD2	-	TRBV9	TRBJ2-1	TGTGCCAGCAGCCCAGGACAAGCGGGAGGTTCTCGGGCCTACAATGAACAGTTCTTC	CASSPGQAGGSRAYNEQFF
-	-	TRBV10-3	TRBJ2-4	TGTGCCATCAGTAATACAGAAGCCAAAAACATTCAGTACTTC	CAISNTEAKNIQYF
-	-	TRBV4-3	TRBJ1-2	TGCGCCAGCAGCCAGGATACGCCAGGGCAAAAGTCGTATGGCTACACCTTC	CASSQDTPGQKSYGYTF
-	-	TRBV11-2	TRBJ1-6	TGTGCCAGCAGCTTAGAAGGCGGCTCACCCCTCCACTTT	CASSLEGGSPLHF
TRBD1	-	TRBV6-5	TRBJ1-1	TGTGCCAGCATCATCGGAGACAGGGGGAGCACTGAAGCTTTCTTT	CASIIGDRGSTEAFF
-	-	TRBV3-1/TRBV3-2	TRBJ2-4	TGTGCCAGCAGCCAAGCGGCTAGACGAGACCAGATTCAGTACTTC	CASSQAARRDQIQYF
-	-	TRBV11-2	TRBJ2-3	TGTGCCAGCAGCCCCCGTTATAGTGCAGATACGCAGTATTTT	CASSPRYSADTQYF
TRBD2	-	TRBV7-3	TRBJ2-1	TGTGCCAGCAGCAGCGGACTAGCGGGTATCAATGAGCAGTTCTTC	CASSSGLAGINEQFF
TRBD1	-	TRBV10-3	TRBJ2-7	TGTGCCATCAGTGAGCCTGGGACAGAGCCCTACGAGCAGTACTTC	CAISEPGTEPYEQYF
-	-	TRBV6-5	TRBJ1-1	TGTGCCAGCAGTAACGGGACTTACTGGGGTACTGAAGCTTTCTTT	CASSNGTYWGTEAFF
TRBD2	-	TRBV7-6	TRBJ2-3	TGTGCCAGCAGCTTTCTTAGCGGGGCGCGCACAGATACGCAGTATTTT	CASSFLSGARTDTQYF
TRBD1	-	TRBV6-1	TRBJ1-6	TGTGCCAGCAGTTTCCCCGGGACAGGGGGGCTAGCCCTCCACTTT	CASSFPGTGGLALHF
-	-	TRBV9	TRBJ2-5	TGTGCCAGCAGCGTAGACGGTTTTCTTGAGACCCAGTACTTC	CASSVDGFLETQYF
-	-	TRBV5-3	TRBJ2-7	TGTGCCAGAAGCTTCCCTAGGGGAACGGGGCAGTACTTC	CARSFPRGTGQYF
TRBD2	-	TRBV9	TRBJ2-3	TGTGCCAGCAGTTTAGCGGGAGATAGGGATACGCAGTATTTT	CASSLAGDRDTQYF
-	-	TRBV2	TRBJ2-7	TGTGCCAGCAGTGTAGGGAGAGGGACACTCTCCTACGAGCAGTACTTC	CASSVGRGTLSYEQYF
TRBD1	-	TRBV27	TRBJ1-5	TGTGCCAGCAGCTTCGGGACAGGGAGGAATCAGCCCCAGCATTTT	CASSFGTGRNQPQHF
-	-	TRBV2	TRBJ1-2	TGTGCCAGCTCTTTTGGGGGGGGAGGCTATGGCTACACCTTC	CASSFGGGGYGYTF
TRBD1	few	TRBV28	TRBJ2-3	TGTGCCAGCAGTTCCAGGGTCAGGGGGACAGATACGCAGTATTTT	CASSSRVRGTDTQYF
TRBD2	-	TRBV4-2	TRBJ2-4	TGTGCCAGCAGCCAAAGGGGACTAGCGGGAGAAGAGGTCGAAAACATTCAGTACTTC	CASSQRGLAGEEVENIQYF
-	-	TRBV28	TRBJ1-2	TGTGCCAGCAGTTTACTAGCCCCGGGTATCGTCTCGGGCTACACCTTC	CASSLLAPGIVSGYTF
TRBD2	-	TRBV6-5	TRBJ2-5	TGTGCCGGATACCCGACTAGCGGGATTGAGACCCAGTACTTC	CAGYPTSGIETQYF
TRBD1	-	TRBV25-1	TRBJ1-2	TGTGCCAGCAGTGGCACGGGACAGCCAAACTATGGCTACACCTTC	CASSGTGQPNYGYTF
TRBD1	-	TRBV24-1	TRBJ2-2	TGTGCCACCAGTGATTGGGGGACAGGGGGCACCGGGGAGCTGTTTTTT	CATSDWGTGGTGELFF